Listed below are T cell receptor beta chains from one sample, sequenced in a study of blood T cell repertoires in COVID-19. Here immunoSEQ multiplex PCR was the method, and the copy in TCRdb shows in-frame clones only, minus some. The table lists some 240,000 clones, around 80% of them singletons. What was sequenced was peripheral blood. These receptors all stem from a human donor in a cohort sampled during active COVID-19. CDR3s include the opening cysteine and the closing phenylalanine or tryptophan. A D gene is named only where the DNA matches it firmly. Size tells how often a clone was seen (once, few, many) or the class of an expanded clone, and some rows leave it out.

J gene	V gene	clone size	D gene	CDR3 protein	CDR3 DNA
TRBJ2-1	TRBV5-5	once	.	CASSLGRTLLYNEQFF	TGTGCCAGCAGCTTGGGCCGGACACTATTATACAATGAGCAGTTCTTC
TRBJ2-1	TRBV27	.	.	CASSARNEQFF	TGTGCCAGCAGTGCCAGAAATGAGCAGTTCTTC
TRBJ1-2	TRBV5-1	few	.	CASAQGENYGYTF	TGCGCCAGCGCACAGGGCGAAAACTATGGCTACACCTTC
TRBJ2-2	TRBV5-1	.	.	CASSLGQNTGELFF	TGCGCCAGCAGCTTGGGGCAGAACACCGGGGAGCTGTTTTTT
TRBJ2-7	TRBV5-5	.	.	CASSLEPRYAPYEQYF	TGTGCCAGCAGCTTGGAGCCCCGCTATGCCCCCTACGAGCAGTACTTC
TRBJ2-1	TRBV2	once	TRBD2	CASSEYRGRYNEQFF	TGTGCCAGCAGTGAGTATCGCGGGAGGTACAATGAGCAGTTCTTC
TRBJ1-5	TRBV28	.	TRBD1	CASSLYEGASNQPQHF	TGTGCCAGCAGTTTATATGAGGGGGCGAGCAATCAGCCCCAGCATTTT
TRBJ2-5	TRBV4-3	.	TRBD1	CASSPGQGGGTQYF	TGCGCCAGCAGCCCCGGACAGGGTGGGGGGACCCAGTACTTC
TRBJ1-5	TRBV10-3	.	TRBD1	CAISRDRVGNQPQHF	TGTGCCATCAGCAGGGACAGGGTTGGCAATCAGCCCCAGCATTTT
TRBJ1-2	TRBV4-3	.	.	CASSHQGIDYGYTF	TGCGCCAGCAGCCATCAGGGGATCGACTATGGCTACACCTTC
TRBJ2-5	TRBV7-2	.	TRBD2	CASSLGGRAGTQYF	TGTGCCAGCAGCTTAGGGGGGAGGGCCGGGACCCAGTACTTC
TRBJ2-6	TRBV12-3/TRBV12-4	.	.	CASTSWGANVLTF	TGTGCCAGCACGAGCTGGGGGGCCAACGTCCTGACTTTC
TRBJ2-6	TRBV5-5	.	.	CASRLAPGLTSGANVLTF	TGTGCCAGTAGGCTAGCCCCGGGCCTAACCTCTGGGGCCAACGTCCTGACTTTC
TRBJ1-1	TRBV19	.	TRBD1	CASSEDRGHTEAFF	TGTGCCAGTAGCGAAGACAGGGGGCATACTGAAGCTTTCTTT
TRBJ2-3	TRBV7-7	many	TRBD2	CASSPLTSGTDTQYF	TGTGCTAGCAGCCCCCTGACTAGCGGGACTGATACGCAGTATTTT
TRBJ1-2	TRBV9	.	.	CASSVEEGGSYGYTF	TGTGCCAGCAGCGTAGAGGAGGGGGGGAGCTATGGCTACACCTTC
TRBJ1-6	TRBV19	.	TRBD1	CASSTGQGIRNSPLHF	TGTGCCAGTAGTACAGGACAGGGAATCAGAAATTCACCCCTCCACTTT
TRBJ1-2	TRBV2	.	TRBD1	CASSEALGQGNGYTF	TGTGCCAGCAGTGAAGCGCTGGGACAGGGCAATGGCTACACCTTC
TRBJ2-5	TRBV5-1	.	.	CASQSLGRARGQETQYF	TGCGCCAGCCAGTCCCTGGGGAGGGCTAGGGGGCAAGAGACCCAGTACTTC
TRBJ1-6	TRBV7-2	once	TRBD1	CASSSLTTPGDRYNSPLHF	TGTGCCAGCAGCTCACTTACTACGCCGGGGGACAGATATAATTCACCCCTCCACTTT
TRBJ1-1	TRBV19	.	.	CATGRTVNTEAFF	TGTGCCACCGGAAGGACAGTAAACACTGAAGCTTTCTTT
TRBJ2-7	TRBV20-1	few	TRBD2	CSASAGEEYEQYF	TGCAGTGCTAGTGCGGGAGAGGAATACGAGCAGTACTTC
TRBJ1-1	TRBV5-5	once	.	CASSLWAGTEAFF	TGTGCCAGCAGCTTGTGGGCGGGCACTGAAGCTTTCTTT
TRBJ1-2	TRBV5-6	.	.	CASSYNREGYTF	TGTGCCAGCAGCTATAACAGGGAAGGCTACACCTTC
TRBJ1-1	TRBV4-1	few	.	CASSRGRARGNTEAFF	TGCGCCAGCAGCCGTGGGCGGGCCAGGGGGAACACTGAAGCTTTCTTT
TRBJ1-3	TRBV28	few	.	CASRFRERGNTIYF	TGTGCCAGCAGGTTCAGGGAAAGGGGAAACACCATATATTTT
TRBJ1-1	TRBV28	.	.	CASTEPRGNTEAFF	TGTGCCAGCACCGAACCCCGGGGGAACACTGAAGCTTTCTTT
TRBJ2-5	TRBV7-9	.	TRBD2	CASSAGLAGAQETQYF	TGTGCCAGCAGCGCGGGACTAGCGGGGGCCCAAGAGACCCAGTACTTC
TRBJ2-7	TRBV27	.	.	CASRPFRGGYEQYF	TGTGCCAGCAGGCCCTTTAGGGGTGGGTACGAGCAGTACTTC
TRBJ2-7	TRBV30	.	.	CAWSVQGPSYEQYF	TGTGCCTGGAGTGTACAGGGCCCCTCCTACGAGCAGTACTTC
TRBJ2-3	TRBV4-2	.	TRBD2	CASSQDVGGSGGDTQYF	TGTGCCAGCAGCCAAGATGTGGGTGGTAGCGGGGGGGATACGCAGTATTTT
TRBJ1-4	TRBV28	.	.	CASRSPWGGLGEKLFF	TGTGCCAGCAGATCGCCCTGGGGGGGACTTGGGGAAAAACTGTTTTTT
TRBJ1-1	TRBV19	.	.	CASKRTGWDTEAFF	TGTGCCAGCAAGCGAACAGGGTGGGACACTGAAGCTTTCTTT
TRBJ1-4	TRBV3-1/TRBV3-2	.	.	CASSQVWPVGRSNEKLFF	TGTGCCAGCAGCCAAGTTTGGCCGGTTGGGAGGTCTAATGAAAAACTGTTTTTT
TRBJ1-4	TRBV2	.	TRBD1	CASSENRGLSATNEKLFF	TGTGCCAGCAGTGAAAACAGGGGACTTAGTGCAACTAATGAAAAACTGTTTTTT